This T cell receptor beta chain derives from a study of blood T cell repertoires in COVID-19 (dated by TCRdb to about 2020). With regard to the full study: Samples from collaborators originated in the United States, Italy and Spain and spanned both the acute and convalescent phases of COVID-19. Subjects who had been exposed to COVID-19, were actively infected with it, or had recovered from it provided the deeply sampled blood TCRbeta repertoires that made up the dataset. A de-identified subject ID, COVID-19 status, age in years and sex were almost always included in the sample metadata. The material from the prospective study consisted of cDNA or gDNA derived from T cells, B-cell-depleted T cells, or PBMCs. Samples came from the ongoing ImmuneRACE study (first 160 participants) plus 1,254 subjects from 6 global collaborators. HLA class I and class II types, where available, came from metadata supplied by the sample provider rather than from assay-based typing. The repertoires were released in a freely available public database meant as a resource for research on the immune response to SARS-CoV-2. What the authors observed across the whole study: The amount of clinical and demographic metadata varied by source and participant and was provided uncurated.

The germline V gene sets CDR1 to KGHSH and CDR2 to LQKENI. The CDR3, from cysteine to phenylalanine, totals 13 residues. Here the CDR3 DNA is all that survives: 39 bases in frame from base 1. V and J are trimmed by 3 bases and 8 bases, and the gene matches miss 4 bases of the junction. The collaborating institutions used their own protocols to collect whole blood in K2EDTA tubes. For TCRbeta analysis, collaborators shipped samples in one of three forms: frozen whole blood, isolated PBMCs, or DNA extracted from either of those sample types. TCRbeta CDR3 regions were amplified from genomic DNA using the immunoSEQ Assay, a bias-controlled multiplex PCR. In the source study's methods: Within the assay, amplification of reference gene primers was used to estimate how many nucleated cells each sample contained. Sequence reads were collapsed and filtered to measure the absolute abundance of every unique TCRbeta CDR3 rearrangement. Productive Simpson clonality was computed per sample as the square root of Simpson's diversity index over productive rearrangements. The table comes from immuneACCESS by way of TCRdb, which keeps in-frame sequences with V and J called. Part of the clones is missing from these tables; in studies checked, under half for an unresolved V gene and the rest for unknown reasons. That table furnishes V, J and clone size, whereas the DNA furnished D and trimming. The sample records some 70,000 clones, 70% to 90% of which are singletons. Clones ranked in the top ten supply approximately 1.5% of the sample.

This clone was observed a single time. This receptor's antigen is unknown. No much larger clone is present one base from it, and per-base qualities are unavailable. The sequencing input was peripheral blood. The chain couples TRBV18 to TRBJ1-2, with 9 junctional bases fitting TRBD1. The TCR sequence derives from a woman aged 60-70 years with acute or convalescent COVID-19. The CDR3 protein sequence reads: CASSPGQGHGYTF. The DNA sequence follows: TGTGCCAGCTCACCGGGACAGGGCCACGGCTACACCTTC.